The text below deals with one T cell receptor beta chain. This specimen comes from a study of T cells after yellow fever vaccination. Across the study: Those fractions that held only low numbers of cells were prepared using the SMART-Seq v4 Ultra Low Input RNA kit.

The study made its TCR cDNA through 5'RACE template switching. That step introduced a universal primer site along with UMIs. TCRdb reprocessed the 5' RACE reads with MiXCR, giving one entry per CDR3 protein. Of around 340,000 distinct CDR3 sequences in the sample, 8.7% are singletons; the top ten hold roughly 18%. The length of the CDR3 is 15 residues. The V end was cut by 3 bases, the J end by 6 bases, with 16 bases between. CDR1 is SGHTA and CDR2 is FQGNSA in the germline V gene. This clonotype originated in a man aged 18 to 29 who received the YFV17D yellow fever vaccine. Sequencing used PBMCs, obtained on the day of the first yellow fever vaccination. V and J are TRBV7-2 and TRBJ2-3; the D gene could be TRBD1 or TRBD2 (5 bases each). The CDR3 DNA reads as TGTGCCAGCAGCTTGGGACCTCCGACGGCGGATACGCAGTATTTT. It specifies CASSLGPPTADTQYF. The full variable domain, completed using reference TRBV7-2 and TRBJ2-3, is GAGVSQSPSNKVTEKGKDVELRCDPISGHTALYWYRQSLGQGLEFLIYFQGNSAPDKSGLPSDRFSAERTGGSVSTLTIQRTQQEDSAVYLCASSLGPPTADTQYFGPGTRLTVL.